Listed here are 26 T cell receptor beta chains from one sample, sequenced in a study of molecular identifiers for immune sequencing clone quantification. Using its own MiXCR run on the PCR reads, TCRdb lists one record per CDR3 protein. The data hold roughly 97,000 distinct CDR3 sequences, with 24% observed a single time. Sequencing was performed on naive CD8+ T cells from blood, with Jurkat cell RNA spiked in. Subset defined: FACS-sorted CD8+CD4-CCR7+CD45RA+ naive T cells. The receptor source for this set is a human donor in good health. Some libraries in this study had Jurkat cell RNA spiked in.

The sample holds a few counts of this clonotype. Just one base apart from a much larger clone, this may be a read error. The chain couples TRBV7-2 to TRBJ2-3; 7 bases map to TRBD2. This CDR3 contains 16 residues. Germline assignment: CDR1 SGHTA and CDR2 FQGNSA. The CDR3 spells CAGSLVGLVSTDTQYF. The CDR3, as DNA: TGTGCCGGCAGCTTAGTTGGACTAGTGAGCACAGATACGCAGTATTTT.

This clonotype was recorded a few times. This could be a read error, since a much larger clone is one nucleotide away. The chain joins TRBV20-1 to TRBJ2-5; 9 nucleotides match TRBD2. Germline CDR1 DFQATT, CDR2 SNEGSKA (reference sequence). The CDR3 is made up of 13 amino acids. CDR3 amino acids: CSARASGEETPYF. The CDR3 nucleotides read TGCAGTGCTAGAGCTAGCGGGGAAGAGACCCCGTACTTC.

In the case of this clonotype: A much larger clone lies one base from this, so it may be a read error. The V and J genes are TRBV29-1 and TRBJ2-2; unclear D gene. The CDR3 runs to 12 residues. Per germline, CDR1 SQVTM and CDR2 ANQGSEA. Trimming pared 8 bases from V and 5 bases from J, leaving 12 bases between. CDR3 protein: CSIVSGTGELFF. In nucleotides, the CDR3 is TGCAGCATTGTTTCTGGGACCGGGGAGCTGTTTTTT.

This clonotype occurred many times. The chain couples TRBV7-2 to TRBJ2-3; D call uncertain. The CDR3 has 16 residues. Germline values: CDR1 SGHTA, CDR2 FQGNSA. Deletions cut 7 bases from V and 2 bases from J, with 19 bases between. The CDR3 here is CASTYGQPFYTDTQYF. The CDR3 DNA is TGTGCCAGCACCTACGGCCAACCGTTCTACACAGATACGCAGTATTTT.

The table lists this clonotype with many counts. The CDR3 reads CSVDLPNQETQYF. The CDR3 DNA sequence: TGCAGCGTTGATCTTCCCAACCAAGAGACCCAGTACTTC. The chain recombines TRBV29-1 with TRBJ2-5; unclear D gene. CDR3 length: 13 residues. Trimming left V 3 bases short and J 0 bases short, with 8 bases between. The germline CDR1 and CDR2 sequences are SQVTM and ANQGSEA.

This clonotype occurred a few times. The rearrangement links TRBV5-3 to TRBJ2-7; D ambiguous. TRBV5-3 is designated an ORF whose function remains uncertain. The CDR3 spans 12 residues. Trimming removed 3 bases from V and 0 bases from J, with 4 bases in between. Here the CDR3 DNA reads TGTGCCAGAAGCTGCGACTCCTACGAGCAGTACTTC. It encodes CARSCDSYEQYF.

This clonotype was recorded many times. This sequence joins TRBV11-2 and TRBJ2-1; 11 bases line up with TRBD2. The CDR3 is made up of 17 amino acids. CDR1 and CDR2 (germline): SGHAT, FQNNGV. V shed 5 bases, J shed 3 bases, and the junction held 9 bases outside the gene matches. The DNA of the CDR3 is TGTGCCAGCAGCACCCGGGGACTAGCGGACCTCTACAATGAGCAGTTCTTC. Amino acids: CASSTRGLADLYNEQFF.

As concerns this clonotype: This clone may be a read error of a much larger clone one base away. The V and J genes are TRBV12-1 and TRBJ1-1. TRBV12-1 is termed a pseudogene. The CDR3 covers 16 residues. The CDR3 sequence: CASSCRRGGGNTEAFF. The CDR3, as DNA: TGTGCCAGCAGCTGCCGGCGGGGGGGGGGGAACACTGAAGCTTTCTTT.

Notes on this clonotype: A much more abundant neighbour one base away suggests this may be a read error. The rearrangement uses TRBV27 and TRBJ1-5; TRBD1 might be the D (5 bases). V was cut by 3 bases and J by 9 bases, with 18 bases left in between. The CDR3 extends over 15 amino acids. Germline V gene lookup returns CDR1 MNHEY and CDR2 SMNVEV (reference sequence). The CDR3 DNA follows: TGTGCCAGCAGTTTGCGCGGGACGGGCCAATGGCCCCAGCATTTT. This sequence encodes CASSLRGTGQWPQHF.

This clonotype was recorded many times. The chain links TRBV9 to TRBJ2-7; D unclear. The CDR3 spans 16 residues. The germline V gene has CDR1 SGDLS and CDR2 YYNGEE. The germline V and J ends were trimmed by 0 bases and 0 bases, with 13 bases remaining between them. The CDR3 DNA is TGTGCCAGCAGCGTAGGAGAAGACACCTTCTCCTACGAGCAGTACTTC. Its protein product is CASSVGEDTFSYEQYF.

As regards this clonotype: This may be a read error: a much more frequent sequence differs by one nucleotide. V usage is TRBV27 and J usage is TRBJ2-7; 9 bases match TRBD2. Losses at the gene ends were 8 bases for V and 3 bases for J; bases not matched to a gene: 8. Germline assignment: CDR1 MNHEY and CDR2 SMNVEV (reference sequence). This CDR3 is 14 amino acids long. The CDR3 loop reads CASAAGTSIYEQYF. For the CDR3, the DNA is TGTGCCAGCGCCGCCGGGACTAGCATCTACGAGCAGTACTTC.

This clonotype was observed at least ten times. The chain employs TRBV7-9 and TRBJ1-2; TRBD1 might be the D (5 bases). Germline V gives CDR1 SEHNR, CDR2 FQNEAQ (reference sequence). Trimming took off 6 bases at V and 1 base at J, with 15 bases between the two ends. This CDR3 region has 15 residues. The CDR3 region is CASRPPGPINYGYTF. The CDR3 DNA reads TGTGCCAGCAGGCCTCCAGGGCCAATTAACTATGGCTACACCTTC. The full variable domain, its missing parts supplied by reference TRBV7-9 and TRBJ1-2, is DTGVSQNPRHKITKRGQNVTFRCDPISEHNRLYWYRQTLGQGPEFLTYFQNEAQLEKSRLLSDRFSAERPKGSFSTLEIQRTEQGDSAMYLCASRPPGPINYGYTFGSGTRLTVV.

The CDR3 DNA is TGTGCCAGCAGCCAAGATTGGGGGCCGCTCTATTCACCCCTCCACTTT. Translated, it gives CASSQDWGPLYSPLHF. V usage is TRBV14 and J usage is TRBJ1-6, with D possibly TRBD1 on 6 matching bases. Germline V lookup: CDR1 SGHDN, CDR2 FVKESK. The CDR3 length is 16 residues. V was trimmed by 0 bases and J by 8 bases, leaving 14 bases between them.

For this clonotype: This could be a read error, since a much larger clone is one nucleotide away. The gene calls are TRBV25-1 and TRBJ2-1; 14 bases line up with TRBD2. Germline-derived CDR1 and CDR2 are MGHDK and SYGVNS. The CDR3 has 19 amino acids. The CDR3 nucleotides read TGTGCCAGCAGTGACACGACTAGCGGGAGGGCCATGGGTTACAGTGAGCAGTTCTTC. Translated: CASSDTTSGRAMGYSEQFF. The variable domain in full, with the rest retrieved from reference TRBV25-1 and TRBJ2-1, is EADIYQTPRYLVIGTGKKITLECSQTMGHDKMYWYQQDPGMELHLIHYSYGVNSTEKGDLSSESTVSRIRTEHFPLTLESARPSHTSQYLCASSDTTSGRAMGYSEQFFGPGTRLTVL.

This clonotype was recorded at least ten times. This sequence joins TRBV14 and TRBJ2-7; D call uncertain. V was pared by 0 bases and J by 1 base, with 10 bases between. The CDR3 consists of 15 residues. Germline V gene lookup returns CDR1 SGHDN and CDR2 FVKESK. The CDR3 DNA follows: TGTGCCAGCAGCCAAGATTACGGGCGGTCCTACGAGCAGTACTTC. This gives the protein CASSQDYGRSYEQYF.

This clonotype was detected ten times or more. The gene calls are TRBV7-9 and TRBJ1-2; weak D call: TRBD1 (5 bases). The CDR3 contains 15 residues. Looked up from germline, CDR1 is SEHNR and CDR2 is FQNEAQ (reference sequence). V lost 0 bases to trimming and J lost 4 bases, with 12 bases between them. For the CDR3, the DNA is TGTGCCAGCAGCTTAGCGCTCGACAGCTCCTATGGCTACACCTTC. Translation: CASSLALDSSYGYTF.

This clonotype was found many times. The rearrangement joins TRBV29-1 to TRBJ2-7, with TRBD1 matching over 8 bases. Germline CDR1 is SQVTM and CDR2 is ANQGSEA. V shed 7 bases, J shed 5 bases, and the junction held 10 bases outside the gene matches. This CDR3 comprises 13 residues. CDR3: CSAAGQAVHEQYF. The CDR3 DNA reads TGCAGCGCTGCGGGACAGGCAGTGCACGAGCAGTACTTC.

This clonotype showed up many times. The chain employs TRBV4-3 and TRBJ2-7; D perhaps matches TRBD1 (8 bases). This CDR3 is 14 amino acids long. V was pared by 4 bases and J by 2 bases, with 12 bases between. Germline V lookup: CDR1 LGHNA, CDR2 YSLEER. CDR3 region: CASSPTGGAYEQYF. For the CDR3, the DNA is TGCGCCAGCAGCCCTACAGGGGGGGCCTACGAGCAGTACTTC.

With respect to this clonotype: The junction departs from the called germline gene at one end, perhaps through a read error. The CDR3 nucleotides read TGTGCCAGCAGTGTTACGGAGGTGCACACAGCTACGCAGTATTTT. It is translated as CASSVTEVHTATQYF. The chain is built from TRBV2 and TRBJ2-3; D is possibly TRBD2 (5 bases). The CDR3 has 15 residues. Germline values: CDR1 SNHLY, CDR2 FYNNEI.

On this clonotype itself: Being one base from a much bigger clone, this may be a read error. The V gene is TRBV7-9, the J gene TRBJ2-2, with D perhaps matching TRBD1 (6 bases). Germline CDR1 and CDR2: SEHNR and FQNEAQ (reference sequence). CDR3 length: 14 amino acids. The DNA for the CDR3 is TGTGCCACGAACCGGGACAATCGCACCGGGGAGCCGTTTTTT. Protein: CATNRDNRTGEPFF.

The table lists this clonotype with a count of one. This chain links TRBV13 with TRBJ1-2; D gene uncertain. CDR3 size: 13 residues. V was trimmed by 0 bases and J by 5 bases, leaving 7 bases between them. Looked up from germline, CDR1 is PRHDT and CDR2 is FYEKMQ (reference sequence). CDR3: CASSLGGYYGYTF. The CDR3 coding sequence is TGTGCCAGCAGCTTAGGAGGGTATTATGGCTACACCTTC. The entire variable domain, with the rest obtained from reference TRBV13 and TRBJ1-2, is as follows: AAGVIQSPRHLIKEKRETATLKCYPIPRHDTVYWYQQGPGQDPQFLISFYEKMQSDKGSIPDRFSAQQFSDYHSELNMSSLELGDSALYFCASSLGGYYGYTFGSGTRLTVV.

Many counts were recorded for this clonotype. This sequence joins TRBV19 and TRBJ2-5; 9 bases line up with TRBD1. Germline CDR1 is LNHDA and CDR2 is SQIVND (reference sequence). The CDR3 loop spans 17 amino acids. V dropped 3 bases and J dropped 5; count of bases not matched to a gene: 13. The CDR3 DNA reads TGTGCCAGTAGTATCCTTCCACCGGGACAGGGCCTGGAGACCCAGTACTTC. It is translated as CASSILPPGQGLETQYF.

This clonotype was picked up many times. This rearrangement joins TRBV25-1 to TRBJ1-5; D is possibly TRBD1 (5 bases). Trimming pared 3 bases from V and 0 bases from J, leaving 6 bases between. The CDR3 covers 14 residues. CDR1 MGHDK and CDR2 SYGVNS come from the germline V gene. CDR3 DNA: TGTGCCAGCAGTGAGGGGGGTAGCAATCAGCCCCAGCATTTT. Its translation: CASSEGGSNQPQHF.

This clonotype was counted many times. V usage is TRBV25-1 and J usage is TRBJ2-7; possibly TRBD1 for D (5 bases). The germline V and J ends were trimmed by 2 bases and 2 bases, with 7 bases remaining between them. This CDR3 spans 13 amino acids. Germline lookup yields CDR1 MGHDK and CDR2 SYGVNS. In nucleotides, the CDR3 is TGTGCCAGCAGTGAACAGGGTCCCTACGAGCAGTACTTC. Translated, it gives CASSEQGPYEQYF.

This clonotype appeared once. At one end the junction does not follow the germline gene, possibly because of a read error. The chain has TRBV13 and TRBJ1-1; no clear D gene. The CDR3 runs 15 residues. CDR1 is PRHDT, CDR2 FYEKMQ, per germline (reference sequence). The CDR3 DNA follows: TGTGCCGGCAGCCCATTTGGTACCATGAACACTGAAGCTTTCTTT. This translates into CAGSPFGTMNTEAFF.

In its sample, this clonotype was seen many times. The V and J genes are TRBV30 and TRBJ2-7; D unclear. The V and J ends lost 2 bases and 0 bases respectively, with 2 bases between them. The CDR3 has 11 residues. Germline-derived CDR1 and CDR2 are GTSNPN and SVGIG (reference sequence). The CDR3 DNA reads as TGTGCCTGGAGTAACTCCTACGAGCAGTACTTC. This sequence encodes CAWSNSYEQYF.